This TCR beta chain was profiled in a study of lymphopenia after photon versus proton radiotherapy. The V end was cut by 4 bases, the J end by 5 bases, with 18 bases between. The CDR3 totals 16 residues. The V gene's germline CDR1 is ENHRY and CDR2 SYGVKD. General observations from the study: Proton therapy kept repertoires fairly stable, unlike photons, which gained effector/memory cells.

Measured with immunoSEQ multiplex PCR; TCRdb has only the in-frame clones, and not every one. Of 150,000 or so clones listed, around nine tenths are singletons. This clone was seen only once. The antigen remains undetermined. This receptor was taken from a man aged 50 to 60 with gastric cancer. The chain recombines TRBV10-3 with TRBJ1-3; TRBD1 might be the D (6 bases). The starting material was peripheral blood, obtained from a patient treated with photon-based radiotherapy. The CDR3 bases are TGTGCCATCAGTGTTACAGGGTTGACGCCTCGAAACACCATATATTTT. Residues: CAISVTGLTPRNTIYF.